Listed below are T cell receptor beta chains from one sample, sequenced in a study of T cell responses to AZD1222 COVID-19 vaccine. Assay: immunoSEQ multiplex PCR; the TCRdb copy retains only in-frame clones and omits some. The data contain 120,000 or so clones, about 81% of them seen just once; the ten biggest clones take up 4.6%. The source material was peripheral blood, sampled on day 0 of AZD1222 vaccination. Source of these receptors: an adult in good health. Each CDR3 is given with its conserved first and last residue. D genes are given only for firm matches. Where a row states a size, it is once, few, many or the class of an expanded clone; other rows omit it.

cdr3_aa cdr3_nt clone_size d_call j_call v_call
CAISERYGEEQYF TGTGCCATCAGTGAGAGGTATGGGGAAGAGCAGTACTTC few . TRBJ2-7 TRBV10-3
CASSLVTAISHGYTF TGTGCCAGCAGTTTAGTAACCGCAATAAGCCACGGCTACACCTTC once . TRBJ1-2 TRBV28
CASSMTGRGAPFETQYF TGTGCCAGTAGTATGACGGGTCGGGGGGCGCCTTTTGAGACCCAGTACTTC . . TRBJ2-5 TRBV19
CAISAWEGELAGNTIYF TGTGCCATCAGTGCTTGGGAAGGGGAGTTGGCCGGAAACACCATATATTTT many . TRBJ1-3 TRBV10-3
CASSPLVSSGELFF TGTGCCAGCAGCCCCCTGGTCTCCTCCGGGGAGCTGTTTTTT . . TRBJ2-2 TRBV7-9
CASSRQGMTAGNTIYF TGTGCCAGCAGCAGACAGGGGATGACAGCTGGAAACACCATATATTTT . TRBD1 TRBJ1-3 TRBV5-5
CASSGVTEAFF TGTGCCAGCTCAGGGGTTACTGAAGCTTTCTTT . . TRBJ1-1 TRBV2
CASKHQTGDNSPLHF TGCGCCAGCAAACATCAGACAGGGGATAATTCACCCCTCCACTTT few TRBD1 TRBJ1-6 TRBV5-1
CASSYSTGSLYNEQFF TGTGCCAGCAGTTACTCGACAGGGTCCCTCTACAATGAGCAGTTCTTC . TRBD1 TRBJ2-1 TRBV6-2/TRBV6-3
CAWSVGTGTDQPQHF TGTGCCTGGAGTGTTGGGACAGGGACGGATCAGCCCCAGCATTTT . TRBD1 TRBJ1-5 TRBV30
CASSSMASYTEAFF TGTGCCAGCAGTTCGATGGCTTCGTACACTGAAGCTTTCTTT . . TRBJ1-1 TRBV7-9
CASSLSIDRVYQPQHF TGTGCCAGCAGCTTGTCCATAGACAGGGTTTACCAGCCCCAGCATTTT . TRBD1 TRBJ1-5 TRBV5-5
CASRFDRGGNQPQHF TGTGCCAGTAGGTTCGACAGGGGAGGCAATCAGCCCCAGCATTTT . TRBD1 TRBJ1-5 TRBV19
CASSTPGTAKNTIYF TGTGCCAGCAGCACGCCCGGGACGGCCAAAAACACCATATATTTT . . TRBJ1-3 TRBV3-1/TRBV3-2
CATSDPSGPDTGGYTF TGTGCCACCAGTGATCCCTCCGGGCCAGACACGGGGGGCTACACCTTC few . TRBJ1-2 TRBV24-1
CASSYRTPYNEQFF TGTGCCAGCAGTTACCGAACTCCGTACAATGAGCAGTTCTTC few . TRBJ2-1 TRBV6-2/TRBV6-3
CASSLTGGPAGDTQYF TGTGCCAGCAGCTTGACAGGGGGCCCAGCGGGAGATACGCAGTATTTT . TRBD1 TRBJ2-3 TRBV5-6
CASSGGQGLNTEAFF TGTGCCAGCAGCGGAGGACAGGGTTTGAACACTGAAGCTTTCTTT . TRBD1 TRBJ1-1 TRBV28
CASRNLAGQNNEQFF TGCGCCAGCCGTAACCTAGCGGGACAAAACAATGAGCAGTTCTTC . TRBD2 TRBJ2-1 TRBV5-1
CASSGDWETQYF TGTGCCAGTAGTGGCGACTGGGAGACCCAGTACTTC . . TRBJ2-5 TRBV19
CASRVDRGEAFF TGTGCCAGCAGGGTGGACAGGGGGGAAGCTTTCTTT . TRBD1 TRBJ1-1 TRBV7-9
CASTRQGSNTEAFF TGCGCCAGCACCCGACAGGGATCCAACACTGAAGCTTTCTTT . TRBD1 TRBJ1-1 TRBV5-1
CASSPSRQGARYGYTF TGTGCCAGCTCACCAAGTAGACAGGGGGCTAGGTATGGCTACACCTTC few TRBD1 TRBJ1-2 TRBV18
CASSYGTGKRETQYF TGTGCCAGCAGTTACGGGACAGGCAAACGGGAGACCCAGTACTTC . TRBD1 TRBJ2-5 TRBV6-5
CASRVGQGNQETQYF TGTGCCAGCAGGGTTGGACAGGGAAATCAAGAGACCCAGTACTTC few TRBD1 TRBJ2-5 TRBV2
CASSKTETQYF TGTGCCAGCAGTAAAACGGAGACCCAGTACTTC . . TRBJ2-5 TRBV6-6
CASSLAALGGGSYEQYF TGCGCCAGCAGCTTGGCTGCGTTGGGCGGCGGCTCCTACGAGCAGTACTTC . . TRBJ2-7 TRBV5-1
CASSRTDRNYEQYF TGCGCCAGCAGCCGAACAGACAGGAACTACGAGCAGTACTTC once . TRBJ2-7 TRBV4-3
CASSTTGLYGYTF TGTGCCAGTAGTACGACAGGGTTGTATGGCTACACCTTC . TRBD1 TRBJ1-2 TRBV19
CASSLGVAGATGELFF TGCGCCAGCAGCTTGGGGGTAGCGGGAGCGACCGGGGAGCTGTTTTTT . TRBD2 TRBJ2-2 TRBV5-1
CASSLSRTGVYEQYF TGTGCCAGCAGTTTATCGCGGACAGGGGTCTACGAGCAGTACTTC . TRBD1 TRBJ2-7 TRBV28
CASSHLPGQGLGGNTIYF TGCGCCAGCAGCCATCTCCCGGGACAGGGTCTGGGTGGAAACACCATATATTTT once TRBD1 TRBJ1-3 TRBV4-1
CASNTAGTGFIKKLFF TGTGCCAGCAACACGGCAGGGACAGGGTTTATTAAAAAACTGTTTTTT . TRBD1 TRBJ1-4 TRBV28